Shown below are 8 T cell receptor beta chains from a single sample sequenced in a study of response to subunit inactivated influenza vaccine. TCRdb fed the RT-PCR reads into MiXCR, producing one record per CDR3 protein. Of 800,000 to 1,000,000 distinct CDR3 sequences in the sample, 20% to 25% were seen once. The specimen was PBMCs from blood, collected roughly 5 days after vaccination. The receptors come from a man aged 50 or older who received an inactivated influenza vaccine.

This clonotype was observed a handful of times. The gene calls are TRBV3-1 and TRBJ2-7, with a tentative D call TRBD2 (5 bases). The CDR3 is made up of 14 amino acids. Germline V gene lookup returns CDR1 LGHDT and CDR2 YNNKEL (reference sequence). V lost 8 bases to trimming and J lost 4 bases, with 18 bases between them. The CDR3: CASGKGRGKYEQYF. CDR3 coding DNA: TGTGCCAGCGGGAAGGGTCGGGGAAAGTACGAGCAGTACTTC.

There are a few counts of this clonotype. This chain connects TRBV6-1 to TRBJ1-6; D gene unclear. This CDR3 has 16 residues. Germline V lookup: CDR1 MNHNS, CDR2 SASEGT. Trimming took off 6 bases at V and 0 bases at J, with 12 bases between the two ends. For the CDR3, the DNA is TGTGCCAGCAGGCTTCTTATGAGCTCCTATAATTCACCCCTCCACTTT. This encodes CASRLLMSSYNSPLHF.

As for this clonotype: Possible read error: a much larger clone is one base away. This chain joins TRBV7-8 and TRBJ2-1; D possibly corresponds to TRBD2 (6 bases). This CDR3 contains 17 residues. The germline gives CDR1 SGHVS, CDR2 FQNEAQ. The CDR3 is CASGLEGTGSSYNEQFF. CDR3 coding DNA: TGTGCCAGCGGCTTAGAGGGCACCGGGAGCTCCTACAATGAGCAGTTCTTC.

V and J are TRBV18 and TRBJ1-5, with D possibly TRBD1 on 5 matching bases. The germline V and J ends were trimmed by 2 bases and 2 bases, with 10 bases remaining between them. From germline, CDR1 is KGHSH and CDR2 LQKENI. The CDR3 has 15 amino acids. The CDR3 DNA sequence: TGTGCCAGCTCACCAGGGGACGATCGCAATCAGCCCCAGCATTTT. Its protein product is CASSPGDDRNQPQHF. Based on the CDR3 plus reference TRBV18 and TRBJ1-5, the full variable domain is NAGVMQNPRHLVRRRGQEARLRCSPMKGHSHVYWYRQLPEEGLKFMVYLQKENIIDESGMPKERFSAEFPKEGPSILRIQQVVRGDSAAYFCASSPGDDRNQPQHFGDGTRLSIL.

V usage is TRBV20-1 and J usage is TRBJ1-2; D might be TRBD1 (6 bases). V was shortened by 2 bases and J by 4 bases, with 14 bases between the two germline ends. The CDR3 extends over 14 amino acids. The germline CDR1 and CDR2 sequences are DFQATT and SNEGSKA (reference sequence). CDR3 region: CSARNHRAGYGYTF. DNA for the CDR3: TGCAGTGCTAGAAATCACAGGGCTGGCTATGGCTACACCTTC.

The chain uses TRBV6-1 and TRBJ2-3; D might be TRBD1 (6 bases). V was shortened by 6 bases and J by 1 base, with 17 bases between the two germline ends. The germline V gene has CDR1 MNHNS and CDR2 SASEGT. CDR3 length: 16 amino acids. As DNA, the CDR3 is TGTGCCAGCAGAGACAACAGGGTTGATCGCACAGATACGCAGTATTTT. Translation gives CASRDNRVDRTDTQYF.

V gene TRBV5-6 combines with J gene TRBJ2-3; perhaps TRBD2 as D (5 bases). CDR3 size: 17 residues. V lost 1 base to trimming and J lost 1 base, with 16 bases between them. Germline V gene sequence: CDR1 SGHDT, CDR2 YYEEEE. The CDR3 sequence: CASSLPRGGGRTDTQYF. As DNA, the CDR3 is TGTGCCAGCAGCTTGCCCCGAGGAGGTGGACGCACAGATACGCAGTATTTT.

This clonotype was seen a handful of times. This chain connects TRBV6-5 to TRBJ2-3; 9 nucleotides align to TRBD2. The CDR3 is made up of 19 amino acids. Per germline, CDR1 MNHEY and CDR2 SVGAGI. V lost 2 bases to trimming and J lost 0 bases; unmatched junction nucleotides: 12. The CDR3 nucleotides read TGTGCCAGCAGTTACCTTCGAAGGTCTAGCGGGACTAGCACAGATACGCAGTATTTT. Its translation is CASSYLRRSSGTSTDTQYF.